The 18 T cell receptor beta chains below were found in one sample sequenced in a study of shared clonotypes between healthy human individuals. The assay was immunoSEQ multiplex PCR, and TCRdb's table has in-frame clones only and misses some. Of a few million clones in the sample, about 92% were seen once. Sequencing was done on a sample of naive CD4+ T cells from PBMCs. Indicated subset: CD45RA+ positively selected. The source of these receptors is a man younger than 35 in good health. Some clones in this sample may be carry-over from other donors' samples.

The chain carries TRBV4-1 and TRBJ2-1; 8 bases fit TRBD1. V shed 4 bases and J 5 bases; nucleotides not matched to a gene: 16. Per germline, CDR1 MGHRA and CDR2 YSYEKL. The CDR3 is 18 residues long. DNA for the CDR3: TGCGCCAGCAGCCCCGAACAAACCGGGACAGGACCCCACAATGAGCAGTTCTTC. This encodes CASSPEQTGTGPHNEQFF.

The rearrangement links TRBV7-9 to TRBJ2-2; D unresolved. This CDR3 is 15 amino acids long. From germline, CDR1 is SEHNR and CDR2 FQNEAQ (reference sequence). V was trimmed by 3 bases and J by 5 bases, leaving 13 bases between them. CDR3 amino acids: CASSFPLLVTGELFF. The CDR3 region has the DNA TGTGCCAGCAGCTTTCCGCTTTTGGTTACCGGGGAGCTGTTTTTT.

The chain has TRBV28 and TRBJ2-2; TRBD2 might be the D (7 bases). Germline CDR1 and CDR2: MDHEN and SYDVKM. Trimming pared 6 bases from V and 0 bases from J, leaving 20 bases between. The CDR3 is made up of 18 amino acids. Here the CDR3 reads CASRGGDDSFANTGELFF. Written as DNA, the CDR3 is TGTGCCAGCAGAGGGGGGGACGATTCGTTCGCGAACACCGGGGAGCTGTTTTTT.

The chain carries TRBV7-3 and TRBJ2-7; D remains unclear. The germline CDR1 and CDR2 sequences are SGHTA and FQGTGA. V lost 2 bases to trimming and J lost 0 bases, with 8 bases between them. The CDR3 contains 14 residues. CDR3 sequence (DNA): TGTGCCAGCAGCTTAGCGGCCCGCTCCTACGAGCAGTACTTC. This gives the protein CASSLAARSYEQYF. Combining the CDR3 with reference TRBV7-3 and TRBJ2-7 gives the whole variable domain GAGVSQTPSNKVTEKGKYVELRCDPISGHTALYWYRQSLGQGPEFLIYFQGTGAADDSGLPNDRFFAVRPEGSVSTLKIQRTERGDSAVYLCASSLAARSYEQYFGPGTRLTVT.

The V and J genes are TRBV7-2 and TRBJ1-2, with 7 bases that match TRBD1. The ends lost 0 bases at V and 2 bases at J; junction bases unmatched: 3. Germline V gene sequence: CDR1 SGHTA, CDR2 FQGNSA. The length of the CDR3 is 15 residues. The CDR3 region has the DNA TGTGCCAGCAGCTTAGCGGCAGGGGGGAACTATGGCTACACCTTC. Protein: CASSLAAGGNYGYTF.

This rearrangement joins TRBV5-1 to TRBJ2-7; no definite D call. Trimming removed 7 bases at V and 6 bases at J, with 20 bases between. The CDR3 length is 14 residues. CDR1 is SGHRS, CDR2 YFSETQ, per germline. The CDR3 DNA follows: TGCGCCAGCTCTGCATACTCCGAGTTGTTCGAGCAGTACTTC. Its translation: CASSAYSELFEQYF.

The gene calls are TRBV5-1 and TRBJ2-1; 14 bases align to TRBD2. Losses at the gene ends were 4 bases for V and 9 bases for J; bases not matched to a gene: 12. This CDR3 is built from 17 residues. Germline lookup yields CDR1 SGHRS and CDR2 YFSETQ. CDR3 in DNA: TGCGCCAGCAGCCCACGCAGAGGACTAGCGGGAGGATTTGAGCAGTTCTTC. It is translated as CASSPRRGLAGGFEQFF.

The CDR3 DNA reads TGTGCCAGCTCACCACGGGCACCTGAAAAACTGTTTTTT. Amino acids: CASSPRAPEKLFF. This chain connects TRBV18 to TRBJ1-4; D is ambiguous. The CDR3 consists of 13 residues. V was pared by 1 base and J by 7 bases, with 7 bases between. Germline V gene data show CDR1 as KGHSH and CDR2 as LQKENI.

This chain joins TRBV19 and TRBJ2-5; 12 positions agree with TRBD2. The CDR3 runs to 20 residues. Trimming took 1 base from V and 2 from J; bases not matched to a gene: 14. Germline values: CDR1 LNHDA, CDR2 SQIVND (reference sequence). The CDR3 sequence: CASSIGFGLAGRKLQETQYF. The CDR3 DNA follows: TGTGCCAGTAGTATAGGTTTCGGACTAGCGGGACGGAAGTTACAAGAGACCCAGTACTTC. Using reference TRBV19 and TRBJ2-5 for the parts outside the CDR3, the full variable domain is DGGITQSPKYLFRKEGQNVTLSCEQNLNHDAMYWYRQDPGQGLRLIYYSQIVNDFQKGDIAEGYSVSREKKESFPLTVTSAQKNPTAFYLCASSIGFGLAGRKLQETQYFGPGTRLLVL.

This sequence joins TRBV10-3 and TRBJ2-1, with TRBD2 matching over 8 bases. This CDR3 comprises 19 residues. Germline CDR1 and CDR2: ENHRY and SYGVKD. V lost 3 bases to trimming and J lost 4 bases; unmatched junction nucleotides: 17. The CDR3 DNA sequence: TGTGCCATCAGTGACCACGCGGGGACTAGGGGAAGCGGGTACAATGAGCAGTTCTTC. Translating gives CAISDHAGTRGSGYNEQFF.

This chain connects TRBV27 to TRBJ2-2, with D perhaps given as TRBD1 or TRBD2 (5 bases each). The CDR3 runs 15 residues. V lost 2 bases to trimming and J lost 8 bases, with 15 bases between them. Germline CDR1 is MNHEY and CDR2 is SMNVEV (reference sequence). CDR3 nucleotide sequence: TGTGCCAGCAGTTTAAACGGGGCTTCGCTGGGGGAGCTGTTTTTT. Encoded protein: CASSLNGASLGELFF.

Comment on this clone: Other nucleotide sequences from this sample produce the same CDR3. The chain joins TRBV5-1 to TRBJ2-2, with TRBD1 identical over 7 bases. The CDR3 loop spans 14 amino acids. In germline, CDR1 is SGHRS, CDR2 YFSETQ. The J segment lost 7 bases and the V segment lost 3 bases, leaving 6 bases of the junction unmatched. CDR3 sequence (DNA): TGCGCCAGCAGCTCTACCGGGACAGTCGGGGAGCTGTTTTTT. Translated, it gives CASSSTGTVGELFF.

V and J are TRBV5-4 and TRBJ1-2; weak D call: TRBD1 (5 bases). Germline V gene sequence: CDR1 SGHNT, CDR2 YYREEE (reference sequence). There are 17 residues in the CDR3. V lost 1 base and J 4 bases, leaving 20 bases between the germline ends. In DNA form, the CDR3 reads TGTGCCAGCAGCTTGCGAGTCGGGCAGGGTAAGGGCTATGGCTACACCTTC. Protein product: CASSLRVGQGKGYGYTF.

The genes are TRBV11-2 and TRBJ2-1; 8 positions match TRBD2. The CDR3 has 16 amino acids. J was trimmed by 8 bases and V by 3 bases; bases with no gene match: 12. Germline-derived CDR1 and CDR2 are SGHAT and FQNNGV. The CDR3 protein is CASSFYSLREGDEQFF. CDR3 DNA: TGTGCCAGCAGCTTCTATAGTCTCCGGGAGGGGGATGAGCAGTTCTTC. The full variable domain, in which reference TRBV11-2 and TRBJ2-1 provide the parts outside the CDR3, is EAGVAQSPRYKIIEKRQSVAFWCNPISGHATLYWYQQILGQGPKLLIQFQNNGVVDDSQLPKDRFSAERLKGVDSTLKIQPAKLEDSAVYLCASSFYSLREGDEQFFGPGTRLTVL.

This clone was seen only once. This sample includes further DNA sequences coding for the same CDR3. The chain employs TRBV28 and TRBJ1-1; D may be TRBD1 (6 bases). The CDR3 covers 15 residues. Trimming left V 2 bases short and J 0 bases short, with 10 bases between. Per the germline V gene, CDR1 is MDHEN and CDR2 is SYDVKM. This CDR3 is CASSLGQGLNTEAFF. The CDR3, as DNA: TGTGCCAGCAGTTTAGGGCAGGGGCTGAACACTGAAGCTTTCTTT.

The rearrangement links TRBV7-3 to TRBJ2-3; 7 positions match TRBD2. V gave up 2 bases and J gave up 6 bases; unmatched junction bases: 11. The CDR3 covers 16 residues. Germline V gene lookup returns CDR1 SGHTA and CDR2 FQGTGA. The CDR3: CASSLDSGPRVDTQYF. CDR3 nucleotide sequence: TGTGCCAGCAGCTTAGATAGCGGGCCCAGAGTGGATACGCAGTATTTT.

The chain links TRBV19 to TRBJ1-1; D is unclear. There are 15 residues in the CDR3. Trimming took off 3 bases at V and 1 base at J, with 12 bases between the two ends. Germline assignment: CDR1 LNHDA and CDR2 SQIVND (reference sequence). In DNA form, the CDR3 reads TGTGCCAGTAGTATGGAGGGCAGCCCGAACACTGAAGCTTTCTTT. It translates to CASSMEGSPNTEAFF.

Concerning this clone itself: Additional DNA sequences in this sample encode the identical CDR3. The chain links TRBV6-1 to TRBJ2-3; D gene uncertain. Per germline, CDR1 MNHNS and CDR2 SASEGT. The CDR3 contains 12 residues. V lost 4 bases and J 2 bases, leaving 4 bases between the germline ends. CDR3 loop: CASSGLTDTQYF. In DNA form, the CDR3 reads TGTGCCAGCAGTGGTCTCACAGATACGCAGTATTTT.